This entry lists 11 T cell receptor beta chains sequenced from one sample in a study of T-cell memory formation after mild COVID-19. Each CDR3 protein gets one entry after TCRdb re-called the 5' RACE reads with MiXCR. The table records more than 300,000 distinct CDR3 sequences, roughly an eighth of them present only once. Specimen: PBMCs or a T cell subset sorted from them (not recorded which). The receptors derive from a man aged 18 to 30 who had mild COVID-19 (a few samples of this study predate the infection). Cell type and time point are not known.

This clonotype was seen more than once but under ten times. The V gene is TRBV15, the J gene TRBJ1-5; D ambiguous. The CDR3 extends over 15 amino acids. Germline V lookup: CDR1 LNHNV, CDR2 YYDKDF (reference sequence). V lost 0 bases and J 5 bases, leaving 11 bases between the germline ends. CDR3 sequence reads: CATSREGLGDQPQHF. CDR3 in DNA: TGTGCCACCAGCAGAGAAGGGTTGGGAGATCAGCCCCAGCATTTT. Looking up the rest from reference TRBV15 and TRBJ1-5 gives the full variable domain: DAMVIQNPRYQVTQFGKPVTLSCSQTLNHNVMYWYQQKSSQAPKLLFHYYDKDFNNEADTPDNFQSRRPNTSFCFLDIRSPGLGDTAMYLCATSREGLGDQPQHFGDGTRLSIL.

The chain joins TRBV27 to TRBJ2-1, with a possible D match to TRBD2 (6 bases). V lost 2 bases and J 6 bases, leaving 11 bases between the germline ends. CDR1 and CDR2 (germline): MNHEY, SMNVEV (reference sequence). The CDR3 consists of 14 residues. The CDR3 loop reads CASSLPARGNEQFF. CDR3 in DNA: TGTGCCAGCAGTTTACCCGCGCGGGGCAATGAGCAGTTCTTC.

V is TRBV29-1 and J is TRBJ2-7, with TRBD1 matching over 7 bases. Germline CDR1 SQVTM, CDR2 ANQGSEA. Trimming cost V 4 bases and J 1 base; bases outside gene matches: 13. This CDR3 has 16 amino acids. The chain's CDR3 is CSVVGRRGDSSYEQYF. CDR3 sequence (DNA): TGCAGCGTTGTAGGACGTCGAGGGGACAGTTCCTACGAGCAGTACTTC.

The table lists this clonotype with many counts. V is TRBV18 and J is TRBJ2-5; D gene ambiguous. V gave up 3 bases and J gave up 5 bases, with 7 bases separating them. In germline, CDR1 is KGHSH, CDR2 LQKENI. This CDR3 has 12 amino acids. CDR3 sequence: CASSPNEETQYF. The DNA for the CDR3 is TGTGCCAGCTCACCCAATGAGGAGACCCAGTACTTC. The full variable domain, rest sourced from reference TRBV18 and TRBJ2-5, is NAGVMQNPRHLVRRRGQEARLRCSPMKGHSHVYWYRQLPEEGLKFMVYLQKENIIDESGMPKERFSAEFPKEGPSILRIQQVVRGDSAAYFCASSPNEETQYFGPGTRLLVL.

This clonotype was observed at least ten times. V is TRBV5-1 and J is TRBJ2-1, with D tentatively TRBD1 (6 bases). CDR3 length: 14 residues. V lost 2 bases and J lost 5, with 11 bases in between. CDR1 and CDR2 (germline): SGHRS, YFSETQ. The CDR3 sequence: CASSLWTEDNEQFF. CDR3 DNA sequence: TGCGCCAGCAGCTTATGGACAGAAGACAATGAGCAGTTCTTC.

This clonotype appeared a few times. The chain employs TRBV5-1 and TRBJ2-3; D unresolved. Germline-derived CDR1 and CDR2 are SGHRS and YFSETQ. The CDR3 runs to 15 residues. V lost 0 bases and J lost 3, with 11 bases in between. The CDR3 bases are TGCGCCAGCAGCTTGGCCGCTAGAGTAACAGATACGCAGTATTTT. Protein: CASSLAARVTDTQYF. The whole variable domain, remainder taken from reference TRBV5-1 and TRBJ2-3, is KAGVTQTPRYLIKTRGQQVTLSCSPISGHRSVSWYQQTPGQGLQFLFEYFSETQRNKGNFPGRFSGRQFSNSRSEMNVSTLELGDSALYLCASSLAARVTDTQYFGPGTRLTVL.

This clonotype was counted many times. The rearrangement uses TRBV10-3 and TRBJ1-2; D is ambiguous. V shed 7 bases and J shed 2 bases, with 14 bases lying between them. Germline CDR1 and CDR2: ENHRY and SYGVKD. CDR3 length: 14 residues. This chain's CDR3 is CAINPDGSNYGYTF. The DNA of the CDR3 is TGTGCCATCAACCCCGACGGATCCAACTATGGCTACACCTTC.

The rearrangement links TRBV5-7 to TRBJ1-2; D not resolved. TRBV5-7 is an ORF for which the function is uncertain. Trimming took 4 bases from V and 5 from J, leaving 6 bases between them. This CDR3 contains 11 residues. The CDR3 is CASSRHYGYTF. In DNA, the CDR3 is TGTGCCAGCAGCCGCCATTATGGCTACACCTTC.

The chain joins TRBV4-1 to TRBJ2-3, with D tentatively TRBD2 (6 bases). V was cut by 0 bases and J by 7 bases, with 17 bases left in between. Germline CDR1 MGHRA, CDR2 YSYEKL. This CDR3 is 16 amino acids long. CDR3 sequence (DNA): TGCGCCAGCAGCCAAGAAGCGGGTTCCTGGGGGAATACGCAGTATTTT. It encodes CASSQEAGSWGNTQYF.

The chain has TRBV11-2 and TRBJ2-3; D may be TRBD2 (5 bases). Germline V gives CDR1 SGHAT, CDR2 FQNNGV. The CDR3 contains 13 residues. With 6 bases removed from V and 9 bases from J, the gap between germline ends came to 16 bases. The CDR3, as DNA: TGTGCCAGCAGTTTATCCCCGGGAAGGACGCAGTATTTT. It specifies CASSLSPGRTQYF.

The sample holds many counts of this clonotype. The rearrangement uses TRBV6-2 or TRBV6-3 and TRBJ1-6; a weak D match, TRBD1 (5 bases). This CDR3 contains 15 residues. Germline loops: CDR1 MNHEY, CDR2 SVGEGT. Trimming shortened V by 0 bases and J by 7 bases, and 10 bases separated the two germline ends. CDR3 nucleotide sequence: TGTGCCAGCAGTTACTCGATCAGGGAGAATTCACCCCTCCACTTT. Translation: CASSYSIRENSPLHF.